In this sample, the clone carrying this T cell receptor (beta chain) turned up a few times. This specimen belongs to a study of blood T cell repertoires in COVID-19. On the study more broadly: Nucleic acid was either cDNA or gDNA, and it came from T cells, B-cell-depleted T cells, or PBMCs.

Data came from immunoSEQ multiplex PCR; TCRdb stores just in-frame clones and leaves some out. The sample has roughly 80,000 clones, about four fifths seen once. Germline V gives CDR1 ENHRY, CDR2 SYGVKD. The CDR3 sequence is 15 residues long. V was clipped by 6 bases and J by 7 bases; unmatched bases: 10. The clonotype was recovered from a man aged 50-60 years with acute or convalescent COVID-19. What was sequenced was peripheral blood. J is TRBJ2-2 and V is TRBV10-3; 8 nucleotides match TRBD2. CDR3 DNA sequence: TGTGCCATCAGGCCGGGACTAGAGAGCATCGGGGAGCTGTTTTTT. The encoded protein is CAIRPGLESIGELFF.